These 12 T cell receptor beta chains originate from one sample sequenced in a study of PD-1 blockade in classical Hodgkin lymphoma. Libraries were prepared by immunoSEQ multiplex PCR; TCRdb keeps only in-frame clonotypes and omits some of them. The sample holds roughly 9,900 clones, 85% to 90% seen once. The time point: cycle 4 day 1 (C4D1), after less than seven weeks of nivolumab. Relapse was seen in all patients after autologous stem cell transplantation, and brentuximab vedotin exposure was variable. The specimen was peripheral blood mononuclear cells (PBMCs), collected before the fourth cycle of nivolumab. The receptors derive from a human donor with classical Hodgkin lymphoma.

The rearrangement joins TRBV6-5 to TRBJ2-3; no definite D call. The germline V and J ends were trimmed by 2 bases and 14 bases, with 11 bases remaining between them. Germline V gives CDR1 MNHEY, CDR2 SVGAGI. CDR3 length: 11 residues. The CDR3 region is CASSYEMETYF. In DNA form, the CDR3 reads TGTGCCAGCAGTTACGAGATGGAGACGTATTTT.

V and J are TRBV29-1 and TRBJ2-3; TRBD1 agrees at 10 bases. After removal of 4 bases from V and 5 bases from J, the junction contained 6 bases not matched to a gene. The CDR3 contains 14 residues. CDR1 and CDR2 from the germline V gene are SQVTM and ANQGSEA. DNA for the CDR3: TGCAGCGTTGCCGGGACAGGGGTGCAAGATACGCAGTATTTT. This gives the protein CSVAGTGVQDTQYF.

The chain is built from TRBV5-1 and TRBJ2-3; TRBD1 might be the D (5 bases). CDR1 is SGHRS, CDR2 YFSETQ, per germline. This CDR3 is 14 amino acids long. The V end lost 6 bases, the J end lost 4 bases, and 15 bases lay between the germline ends. CDR3: CASKSGPQSDTQYF. CDR3 bases: TGCGCCAGCAAGTCAGGGCCGCAATCAGATACGCAGTATTTT.

A few counts support this clone. The CDR3, as DNA: TGTGCCAGCAGTTACTCGAGTAGACACTCTGGAAACACCATATATTTT. Translated: CASSYSSRHSGNTIYF. The chain is built from TRBV6-5 and TRBJ1-3; no clear D. Germline lookup yields CDR1 MNHEY and CDR2 SVGAGI. The CDR3 totals 16 residues. V was trimmed by 0 bases and J by 0 bases, leaving 9 bases between them.

This clone was recorded a few times. The chain carries TRBV5-5 and TRBJ1-5; unclear D gene. Trimming took off 0 bases at V and 9 bases at J, with 13 bases between the two ends. CDR1 is SGHKS and CDR2 is YYEKEE in the germline V gene (reference sequence). The CDR3 consists of 14 residues. The CDR3 spells CASSLAMGGGPQHF. The CDR3 DNA follows: TGTGCCAGCAGCTTGGCGATGGGTGGAGGGCCCCAGCATTTT.

The table lists this clone with a few counts. J is TRBJ1-6 and V is TRBV2; D remains unclear. Looked up from germline, CDR1 is SNHLY and CDR2 is FYNNEI. CDR3 size: 17 residues. With 3 bases removed from V and 0 bases from J, the gap between germline ends came to 12 bases. CDR3 in amino acids: CASSEGGSISYNSPLHF. The CDR3 nucleotides are TGTGCCAGCAGTGAGGGAGGCTCCATCTCCTATAATTCACCCCTCCACTTT.

The chain couples TRBV6-5 to TRBJ2-7; possibly TRBD1 for D (5 bases). Deletions cut 2 bases from V and 2 bases from J, with 10 bases between. Per the germline V gene, CDR1 is MNHEY and CDR2 is SVGAGI. The CDR3 consists of 14 residues. The CDR3 here is CASSYHDRPYEQYF. CDR3 in DNA: TGTGCCAGCAGTTACCATGACAGACCCTACGAGCAGTACTTC.

The genes are TRBV7-6 and TRBJ2-1; D not certain. The ends were cut back, 5 bases at V and 0 bases at J, with 5 bases in the middle. CDR3 size: 13 residues. The germline V gene has CDR1 SGHVS and CDR2 FNYEAQ. CDR3 residues: CASSNSSYNEQFF. For the CDR3, the DNA is TGTGCCAGCAGCAACAGCTCCTACAATGAGCAGTTCTTC.

This clone was observed a single time. J is TRBJ2-7 and V is TRBV4-1; TRBD1 aligns across 9 bases. The CDR3 runs to 14 residues. V dropped 1 base and J dropped 5; count of bases not matched to a gene: 3. Germline CDR1 and CDR2: MGHRA and YSYEKL. The CDR3 reads CASSQGQGVHEQYF. The DNA of the CDR3 is TGCGCCAGCAGCCAAGGACAGGGGGTACACGAGCAGTACTTC.

This chain uses TRBV19 with TRBJ2-2; 8 bases match TRBD1. After removal of 9 bases from V and 6 bases from J, the junction contained 3 bases not matched to a gene. CDR1 and CDR2 from the germline V gene are LNHDA and SQIVND (reference sequence). The CDR3 consists of 12 residues. The CDR3 protein is CARGQAPGELFF. The CDR3 DNA is TGTGCCAGGGGACAGGCCCCCGGGGAGCTGTTTTTT.

This clone was seen a single time. The gene calls are TRBV9 and TRBJ2-4; tentative D call: TRBD2 (6 bases). V lost 0 bases to trimming and J lost 2 bases, with 12 bases between them. The CDR3 is made up of 16 amino acids. In germline, CDR1 is SGDLS, CDR2 YYNGEE. CDR3 sequence reads: CASSVATGLTKNIQYF. CDR3 in DNA: TGTGCCAGCAGCGTAGCAACAGGACTAACCAAAAACATTCAGTACTTC. The full variable domain, its missing parts supplied by reference TRBV9 and TRBJ2-4, is DSGVTQTPKHLITATGQRVTLRCSPRSGDLSVYWYQQSLDQGLQFLIQYYNGEERAKGNILERFSAQQFPDLHSELNLSSLELGDSALYFCASSVATGLTKNIQYFGAGTRLSVL.

The J gene is TRBJ2-5, the V gene TRBV2; the match to TRBD2 covers 8 bases. Germline trimming cut 3 bases from V and 5 bases from J; bases unmatched to any gene: 5. The CDR3 length is 14 residues. Germline V gene data show CDR1 as SNHLY and CDR2 as FYNNEI. The CDR3 spells CASSENGGAETQYF. CDR3 in DNA: TGTGCCAGCAGTGAGAACGGGGGGGCGGAGACCCAGTACTTC. The variable domain in full, completed from reference TRBV2 and TRBJ2-5, reads EPEVTQTPSHQVTQMGQEVILRCVPISNHLYFYWYRQILGQKVEFLVSFYNNEISEKSEIFDDQFSVERPDGSNFTLKIRSTKLEDSAMYFCASSENGGAETQYFGPGTRLLVL.